This TCR beta chain stems from a study of T cells after somatic rescue of genetic block. Repertoires were generated with immunoSEQ multiplex PCR, while TCRdb's copy carries only in-frame clones and drops some. Among tens of thousands of clones, approximately 91% were seen once, and the ten largest hold around 2.8%. The germline CDR1 and CDR2 sequences are SGHDT and YYEEEE. Trimming shortened V by 4 bases and J by 4 bases, and 6 bases separated the two germline ends. The CDR3 length is 11 residues. The sample was peripheral blood mononuclear cells (PBMCs). The receptor's source is a man aged 25-40 years. The gene calls are TRBV5-6 and TRBJ2-7, with D unclear. The CDR3 sequence: CASSDGYEQYF. The CDR3 nucleotides are TGTGCCAGCAGCGACGGGTACGAGCAGTACTTC. Full variable domain (missing parts from reference TRBV5-6 and TRBJ2-7): DAGVTQSPTHLIKTRGQQVTLRCSPKSGHDTVSWYQQALGQGPQFIFQYYEEEERQRGNFPDRFSGHQFPNYSSELNVNALLLGDSALYLCASSDGYEQYFGPGTRLTVT.